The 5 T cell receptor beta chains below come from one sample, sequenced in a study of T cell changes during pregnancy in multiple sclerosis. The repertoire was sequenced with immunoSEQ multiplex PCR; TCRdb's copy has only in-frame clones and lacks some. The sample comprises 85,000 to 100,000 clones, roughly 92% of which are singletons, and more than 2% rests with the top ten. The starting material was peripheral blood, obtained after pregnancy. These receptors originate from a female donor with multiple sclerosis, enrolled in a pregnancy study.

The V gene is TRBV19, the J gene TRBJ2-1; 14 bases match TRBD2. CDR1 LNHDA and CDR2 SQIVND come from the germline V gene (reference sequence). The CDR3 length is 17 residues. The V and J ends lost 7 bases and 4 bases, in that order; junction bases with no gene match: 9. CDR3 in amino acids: CASTGTSGSQFYNEQFF. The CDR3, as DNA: TGTGCCAGTACCGGGACTAGCGGGAGTCAATTTTACAATGAGCAGTTCTTC.

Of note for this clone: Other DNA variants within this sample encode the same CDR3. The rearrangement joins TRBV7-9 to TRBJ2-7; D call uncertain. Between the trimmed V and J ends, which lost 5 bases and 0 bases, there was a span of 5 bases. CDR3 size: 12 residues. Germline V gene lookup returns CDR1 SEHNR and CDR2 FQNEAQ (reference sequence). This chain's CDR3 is CASSLSSYEQYF. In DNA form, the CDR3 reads TGTGCCAGCAGCCTTTCCTCCTACGAGCAGTACTTC.

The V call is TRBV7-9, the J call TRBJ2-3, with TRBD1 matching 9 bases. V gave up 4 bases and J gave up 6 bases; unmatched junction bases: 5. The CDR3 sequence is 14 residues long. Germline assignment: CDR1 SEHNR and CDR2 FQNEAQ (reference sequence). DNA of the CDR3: TGTGCCAGCAGCTACGACAGGGGGTGGGATACGCAGTATTTT. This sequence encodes CASSYDRGWDTQYF.

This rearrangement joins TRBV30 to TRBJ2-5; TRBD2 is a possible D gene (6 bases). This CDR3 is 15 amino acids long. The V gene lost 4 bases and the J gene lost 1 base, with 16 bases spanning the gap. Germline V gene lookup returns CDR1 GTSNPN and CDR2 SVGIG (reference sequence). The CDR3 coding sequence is TGTGCCTGGATGCCGGGAGCGCTTACCCAAGAGACCCAGTACTTC. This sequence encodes CAWMPGALTQETQYF.

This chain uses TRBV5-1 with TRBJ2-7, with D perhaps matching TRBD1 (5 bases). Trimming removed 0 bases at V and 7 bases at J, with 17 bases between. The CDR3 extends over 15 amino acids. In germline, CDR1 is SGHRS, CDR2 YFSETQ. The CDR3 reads CASSLDLGQGKEQYF. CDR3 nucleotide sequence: TGCGCCAGCAGCTTGGACCTGGGGCAGGGTAAGGAGCAGTACTTC.